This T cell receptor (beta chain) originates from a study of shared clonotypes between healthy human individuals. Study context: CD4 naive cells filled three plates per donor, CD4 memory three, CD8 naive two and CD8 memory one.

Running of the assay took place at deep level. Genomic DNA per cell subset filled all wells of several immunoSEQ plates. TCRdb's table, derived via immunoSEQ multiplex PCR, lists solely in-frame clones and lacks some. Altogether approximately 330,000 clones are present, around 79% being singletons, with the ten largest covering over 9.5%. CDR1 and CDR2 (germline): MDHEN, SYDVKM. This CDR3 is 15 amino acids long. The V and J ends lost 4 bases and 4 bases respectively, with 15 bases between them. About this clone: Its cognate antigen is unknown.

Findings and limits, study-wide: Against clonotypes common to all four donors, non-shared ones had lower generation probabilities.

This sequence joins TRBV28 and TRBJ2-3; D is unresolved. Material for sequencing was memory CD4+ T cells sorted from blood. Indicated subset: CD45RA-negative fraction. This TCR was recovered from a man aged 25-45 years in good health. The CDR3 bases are TGTGCCAGCAGTTACCCCCTAGGGAACCCAGATACGCAGTATTTT. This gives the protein CASSYPLGNPDTQYF.